This TCR beta chain was captured in a study of blood T cell repertoires in COVID-19. Study as a whole: Samples taken during acute and convalescent COVID-19 were collected in the United States, Italy and Spain. Sources were T cells, B-cell-depleted T cells, or PBMCs; the material itself was cDNA or gDNA.

V lost 7 bases and J 2 bases, leaving 15 bases between the germline ends. The CDR3 totals 15 residues. Germline V gives CDR1 MDHEN, CDR2 SYDVKM. TCRdb keeps only in-frame clones here, not all; method: immunoSEQ multiplex PCR. The table lists about 110,000 clones, approximately 85% of them singletons. The chain has TRBV28 and TRBJ1-3; D is ambiguous. The TCR originated in a human donor in a cohort sampled during active COVID-19. Sequencing was performed on peripheral blood. This CDR3 reads CASTNGVTTGNTIYF. Written as DNA, the CDR3 is TGTGCCAGCACTAACGGGGTAACAACTGGAAACACCATATATTTT.